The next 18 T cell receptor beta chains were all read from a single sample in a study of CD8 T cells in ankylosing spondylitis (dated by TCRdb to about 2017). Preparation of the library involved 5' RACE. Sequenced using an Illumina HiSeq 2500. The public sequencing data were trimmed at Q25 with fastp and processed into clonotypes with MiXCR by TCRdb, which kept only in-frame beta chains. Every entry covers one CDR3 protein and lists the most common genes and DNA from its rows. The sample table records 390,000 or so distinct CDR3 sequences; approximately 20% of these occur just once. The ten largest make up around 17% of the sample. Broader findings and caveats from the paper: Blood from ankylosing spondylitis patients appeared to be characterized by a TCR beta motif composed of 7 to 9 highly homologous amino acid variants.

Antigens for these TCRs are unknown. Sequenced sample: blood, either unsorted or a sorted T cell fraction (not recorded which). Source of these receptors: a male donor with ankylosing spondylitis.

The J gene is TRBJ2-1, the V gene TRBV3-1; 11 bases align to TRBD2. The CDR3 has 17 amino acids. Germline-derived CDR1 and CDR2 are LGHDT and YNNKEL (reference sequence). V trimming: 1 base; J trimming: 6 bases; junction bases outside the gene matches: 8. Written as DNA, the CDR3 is TGTGCCAGCAGCCAAGTGGGTTGGCTAGCGGGAGGCAATGAGCAGTTCTTC. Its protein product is CASSQVGWLAGGNEQFF.

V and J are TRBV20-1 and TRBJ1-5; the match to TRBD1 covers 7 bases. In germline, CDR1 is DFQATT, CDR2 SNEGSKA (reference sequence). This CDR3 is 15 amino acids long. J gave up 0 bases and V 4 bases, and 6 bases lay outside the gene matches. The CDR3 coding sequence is TGCAGTGCTACTCCCGGGACAGCTAGCAATCAGCCCCAGCATTTT. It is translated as CSATPGTASNQPQHF.

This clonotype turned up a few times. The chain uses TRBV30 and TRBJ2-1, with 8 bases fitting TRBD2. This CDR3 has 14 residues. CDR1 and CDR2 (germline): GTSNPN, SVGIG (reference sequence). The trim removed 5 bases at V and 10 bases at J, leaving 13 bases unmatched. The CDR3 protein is CAWSGTRSIGEQFF. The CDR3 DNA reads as TGTGCCTGGTCCGGGACTAGGAGTATAGGAGAGCAGTTCTTC.

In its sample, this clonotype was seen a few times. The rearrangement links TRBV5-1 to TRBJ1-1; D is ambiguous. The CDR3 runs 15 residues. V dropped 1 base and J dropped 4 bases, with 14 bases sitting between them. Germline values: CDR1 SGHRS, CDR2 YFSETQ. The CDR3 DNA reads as TGCGCCAGCAGCTTGCGGGTACAAGGAGGCACTGAAGCTTTCTTT. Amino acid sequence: CASSLRVQGGTEAFF.

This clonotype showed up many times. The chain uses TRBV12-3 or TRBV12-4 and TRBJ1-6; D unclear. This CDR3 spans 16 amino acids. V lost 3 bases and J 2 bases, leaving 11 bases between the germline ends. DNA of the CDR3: TGTGCCAGCAGTTTGCCGTGGCCCCCCTATAATTCACCCCTCCACTTT. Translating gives CASSLPWPPYNSPLHF.

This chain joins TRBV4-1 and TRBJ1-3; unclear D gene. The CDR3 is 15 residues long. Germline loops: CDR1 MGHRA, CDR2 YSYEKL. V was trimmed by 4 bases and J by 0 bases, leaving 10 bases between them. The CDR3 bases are TGCGCCAGCAGCCCCGGACGGCTCTCTGGAAACACCATATATTTT. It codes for CASSPGRLSGNTIYF.

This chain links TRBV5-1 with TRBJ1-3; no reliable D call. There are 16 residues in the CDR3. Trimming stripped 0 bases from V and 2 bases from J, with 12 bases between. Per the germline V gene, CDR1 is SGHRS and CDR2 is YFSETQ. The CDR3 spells CASSLAQQSTGNTIYF. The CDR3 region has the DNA TGCGCCAGCAGCTTGGCCCAACAGAGCACTGGAAACACCATATATTTT.

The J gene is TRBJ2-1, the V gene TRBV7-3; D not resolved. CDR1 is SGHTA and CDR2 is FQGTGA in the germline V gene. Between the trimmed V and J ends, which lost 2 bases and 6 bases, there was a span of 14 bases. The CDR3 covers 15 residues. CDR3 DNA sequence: TGTGCCAGCAGCTTAGGATCCCATGGGGTCAATGAGCAGTTCTTC. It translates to CASSLGSHGVNEQFF. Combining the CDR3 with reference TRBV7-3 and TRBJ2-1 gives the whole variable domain GAGVSQTPSNKVTEKGKYVELRCDPISGHTALYWYRQSLGQGPEFLIYFQGTGAADDSGLPNDRFFAVRPEGSVSTLKIQRTERGDSAVYLCASSLGSHGVNEQFFGPGTRLTVL.

CDR3 in DNA: TGTGCCAGCAGCTTAGCGATCAGAGGTGAAAAACTGTTTTTT. Amino acid sequence: CASSLAIRGEKLFF. V and J are TRBV7-2 and TRBJ1-4; no clear D gene. The CDR3 runs to 14 residues. V was shortened by 0 bases and J by 7 bases, with 9 bases between the two germline ends. Germline CDR1 reads SGHTA; CDR2 reads FQGNSA. Together with reference TRBV7-2 and TRBJ1-4, the CDR3 gives the full variable domain: GAGVSQSPSNKVTEKGKDVELRCDPISGHTALYWYRQSLGQGLEFLIYFQGNSAPDKSGLPSDRFSAERTGGSVSTLTIQRTQQEDSAVYLCASSLAIRGEKLFFGSGTQLSVL.

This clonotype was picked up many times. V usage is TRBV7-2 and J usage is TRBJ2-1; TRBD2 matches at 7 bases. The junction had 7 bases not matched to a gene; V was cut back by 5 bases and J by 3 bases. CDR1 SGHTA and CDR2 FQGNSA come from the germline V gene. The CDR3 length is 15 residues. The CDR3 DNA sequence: TGTGCCAGCAGCCTAGGCGGGAGTCGCTACAATGAGCAGTTCTTC. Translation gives CASSLGGSRYNEQFF.

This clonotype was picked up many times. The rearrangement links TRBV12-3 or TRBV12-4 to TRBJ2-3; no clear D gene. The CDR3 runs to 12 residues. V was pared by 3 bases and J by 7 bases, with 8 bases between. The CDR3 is CASSFGVYTQYF. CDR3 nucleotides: TGTGCCAGCAGTTTCGGAGTTTATACGCAGTATTTT.

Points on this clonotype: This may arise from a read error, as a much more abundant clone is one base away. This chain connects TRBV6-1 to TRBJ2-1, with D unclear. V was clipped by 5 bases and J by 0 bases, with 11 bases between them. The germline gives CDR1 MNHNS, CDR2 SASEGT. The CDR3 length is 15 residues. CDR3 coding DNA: TGTGCCAGCAGTAAAGACCAAATCTCCTACAATGAGCAGTTCTTC. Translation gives CASSKDQISYNEQFF.

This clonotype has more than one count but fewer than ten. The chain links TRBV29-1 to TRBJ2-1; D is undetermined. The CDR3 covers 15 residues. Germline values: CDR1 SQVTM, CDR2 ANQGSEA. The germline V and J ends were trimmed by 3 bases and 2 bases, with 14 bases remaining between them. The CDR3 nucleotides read TGCAGCGTTGATCCACTCGGGCTCCCCTACAATGAGCAGTTCTTC. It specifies CSVDPLGLPYNEQFF.

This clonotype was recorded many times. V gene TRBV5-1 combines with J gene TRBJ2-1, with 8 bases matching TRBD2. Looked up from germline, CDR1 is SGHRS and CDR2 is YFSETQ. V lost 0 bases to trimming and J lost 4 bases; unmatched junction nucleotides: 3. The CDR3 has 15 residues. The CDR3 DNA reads TGCGCCAGCAGCTTGGAGTCTAGCGGGTACAATGAGCAGTTCTTC. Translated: CASSLESSGYNEQFF. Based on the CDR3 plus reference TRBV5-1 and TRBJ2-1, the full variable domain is KAGVTQTPRYLIKTRGQQVTLSCSPISGHRSVSWYQQTPGQGLQFLFEYFSETQRNKGNFPGRFSGRQFSNSRSEMNVSTLELGDSALYLCASSLESSGYNEQFFGPGTRLTVL.

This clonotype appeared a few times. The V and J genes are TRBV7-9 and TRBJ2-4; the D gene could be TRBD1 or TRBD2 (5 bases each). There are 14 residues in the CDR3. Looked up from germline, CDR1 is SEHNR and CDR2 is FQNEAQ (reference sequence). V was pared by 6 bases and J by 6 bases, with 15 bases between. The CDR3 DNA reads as TGTGCCAGCAGTTCTTCAGGGAGCTCAAACATTCAGTACTTC. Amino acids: CASSSSGSSNIQYF. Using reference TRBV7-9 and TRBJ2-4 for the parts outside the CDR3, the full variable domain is DTGVSQNPRHKITKRGQNVTFRCDPISEHNRLYWYRQTLGQGPEFLTYFQNEAQLEKSRLLSDRFSAERPKGSFSTLEIQRTEQGDSAMYLCASSSSGSSNIQYFGAGTRLSVL.

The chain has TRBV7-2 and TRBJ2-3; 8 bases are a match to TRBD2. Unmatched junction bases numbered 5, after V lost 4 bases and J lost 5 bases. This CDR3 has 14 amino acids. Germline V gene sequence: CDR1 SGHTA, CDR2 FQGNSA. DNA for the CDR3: TGTGCCAGCAGCTCTAGACTAGCGAAAGATACGCAGTATTTT. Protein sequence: CASSSRLAKDTQYF.

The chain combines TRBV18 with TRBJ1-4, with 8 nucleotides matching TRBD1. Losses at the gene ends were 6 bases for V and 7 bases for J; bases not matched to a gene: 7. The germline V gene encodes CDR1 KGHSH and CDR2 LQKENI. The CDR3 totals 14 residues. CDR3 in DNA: TGTGCCAGCTCCCCGACAGGGGTCGGTGAAAAACTGTTTTTT. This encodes CASSPTGVGEKLFF.

This CDR3 reads CASSVDNLAYEQYF. CDR3 nucleotides: TGTGCCAGCAGCGTCGACAATTTAGCCTACGAGCAGTACTTC. V and J are TRBV7-2 and TRBJ2-7; D gene unclear. The CDR3 consists of 14 residues. V was pared by 5 bases and J by 2 bases, with 13 bases between. CDR1 and CDR2 from the germline V gene are SGHTA and FQGNSA.